This TCR beta chain was identified during a study of identical twins. With template switching, a universal primer site was added, and the cDNA carried unique molecular identifiers. TCRdb processed the 5' RACE reads anew with MiXCR; each CDR3 protein has one entry. The sample has about 920,000 distinct CDR3 sequences; around an eighth are singletons. The CDR3 runs to 14 residues. Germline CDR1 reads SGHRS; CDR2 reads YFSETQ. V lost 2 bases and J lost 0, with 8 bases in between. There are many counts of this clonotype. Its antigen is not identified. Notes on the study in general: One should note that invariant MAIT and iNKT cells could partly confound zero-insertion analyses. Clonotypes of the beta chain that were abundant in cord blood carried fewer insertions (memory repertoires showed none).

All of the donors were Caucasians in good health. In addition, the sample was reused for a study of yellow fever vaccine responses in identical twins.

The chain couples TRBV5-1 to TRBJ2-5; TRBD1 is a possible D gene (5 bases). Material for sequencing was PBMCs. This sequence was found in a young woman in good health. This CDR3 reads CASSFSGNQETQYF. For the CDR3, the DNA is TGCGCCAGCAGCTTTTCAGGGAACCAAGAGACCCAGTACTTC.